The present TCR beta chain was sequenced within a study of regulatory T cells in long-lasting Graves disease. The CDR3 runs 12 residues. Germline V gene lookup returns CDR1 SGHAT and CDR2 FQNNGV. Trimming left V 1 base short and J 7 bases short, with 7 bases between. This clonotype occurred many times. Time point described: persistent/refractory GD, antithyroid drugs over 5 years with positive TRAb. The authors made the TCR library using RNA they extracted from PBMCs. iRepertoire HTBI primers and Arm-PCR of CDR3 regions built TCR beta libraries. TCRdb re-analysed the multiplex PCR reads in MiXCR, keeping a single row per CDR3 protein. The repertoire includes about 400,000 distinct CDR3 sequences, less than 25% of them detected once, and around 20% sits in the top ten.

The origin of this receptor is a female donor with Graves disease. J is TRBJ1-1 and V is TRBV11-2, with no clear D. Sequencing used peripheral blood mononuclear cells (PBMCs), obtained when the disease was refractory, from a patient treated with antithyroid drugs. DNA of the CDR3: TGTGCCAGCAGCTTAGGTGGAATTGAAGCTTTCTTT. Translation: CASSLGGIEAFF.